This TCR beta chain is from a study of molecular identifiers for immune sequencing clone quantification. Previously described methods and listed TCR primers were used for bulk TCR libraries. TCRdb reanalysed the PCR reads using MiXCR and keeps one entry per CDR3 protein. The sample lists some 580,000 distinct CDR3 sequences, around 25% occurring once. Of note for this clonotype: A much larger clone lies a single base off, so this may be a read error.

In germline, CDR1 is MNHNS, CDR2 SASEGT. The CDR3 is 14 residues long. What was sequenced was naive CD8+ T cells from blood, with Jurkat cell RNA spiked in. As for subset: FACS-sorted CD8+CD4-CCR7+CD45RA+ naive T cells. The gene calls are TRBV6-1 and TRBJ1-1, with no clear D. The clonotype was recovered from a human donor in good health. Some libraries in this study had Jurkat cell RNA spiked in. The CDR3 DNA follows: TGTGTCAGCAGTGACACCCCAGCGGTCACTGAAGCTTTCTTT. Encoded protein: CVSSDTPAVTEAFF.